What follows are 2 T cell receptor beta chains derived from one specimen sequenced in a study of blood T cell repertoires in COVID-19. Sequenced by immunoSEQ multiplex PCR; TCRdb stores in-frame clones only, minus some. The table lists some 300,000 clones, about 90% of them singletons, with roughly 2.9% in the top ten. Specimen: PBMCs or T cells enriched from blood (not recorded which). The origin of the receptors is a woman aged 45-59 years who had been exposed to COVID-19.

This sequence joins TRBV9 and TRBJ1-3, with 9 bases matching TRBD1. CDR3 length: 15 amino acids. CDR1 and CDR2 (germline): SGDLS, YYNGEE. The V gene end was trimmed by 4 bases and the J gene end by 0 bases; junction bases not matched to a gene: 2. The CDR3 DNA reads as TGTGCCAGCAGCACGGGACAGGGCTCTGGAAACACCATATATTTT. Translation: CASSTGQGSGNTIYF.

The J gene is TRBJ2-1, the V gene TRBV7-8; D may be TRBD1 (5 bases). With 1 base removed from V and 4 bases from J, the gap between germline ends came to 14 bases. The length of the CDR3 is 16 residues. Germline-derived CDR1 and CDR2 are SGHVS and FQNEAQ. The CDR3 loop reads CASSLDGRQSYNEQFF. The CDR3, as DNA: TGTGCCAGCAGCTTAGACGGCCGACAGTCGTACAATGAGCAGTTCTTC.